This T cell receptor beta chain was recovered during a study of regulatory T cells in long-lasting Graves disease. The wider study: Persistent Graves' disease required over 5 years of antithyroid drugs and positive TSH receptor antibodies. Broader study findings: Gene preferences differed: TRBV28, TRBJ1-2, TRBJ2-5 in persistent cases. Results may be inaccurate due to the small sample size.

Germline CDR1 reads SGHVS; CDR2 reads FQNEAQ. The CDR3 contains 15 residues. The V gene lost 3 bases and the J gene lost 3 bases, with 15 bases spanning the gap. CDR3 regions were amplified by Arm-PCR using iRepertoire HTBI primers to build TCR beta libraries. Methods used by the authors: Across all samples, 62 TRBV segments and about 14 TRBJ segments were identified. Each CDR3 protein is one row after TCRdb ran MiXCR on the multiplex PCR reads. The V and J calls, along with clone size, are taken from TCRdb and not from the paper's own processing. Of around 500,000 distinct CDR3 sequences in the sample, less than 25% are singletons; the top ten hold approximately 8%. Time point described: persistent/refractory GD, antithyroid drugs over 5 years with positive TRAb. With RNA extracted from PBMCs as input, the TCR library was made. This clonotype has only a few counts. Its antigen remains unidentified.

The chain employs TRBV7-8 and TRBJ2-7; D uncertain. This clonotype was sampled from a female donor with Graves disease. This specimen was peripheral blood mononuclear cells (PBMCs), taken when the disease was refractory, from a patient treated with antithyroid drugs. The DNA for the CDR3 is TGTGCCAGCAGCTTCCAGGACGGACCACTCTACGAGCAGTACTTC. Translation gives CASSFQDGPLYEQYF.